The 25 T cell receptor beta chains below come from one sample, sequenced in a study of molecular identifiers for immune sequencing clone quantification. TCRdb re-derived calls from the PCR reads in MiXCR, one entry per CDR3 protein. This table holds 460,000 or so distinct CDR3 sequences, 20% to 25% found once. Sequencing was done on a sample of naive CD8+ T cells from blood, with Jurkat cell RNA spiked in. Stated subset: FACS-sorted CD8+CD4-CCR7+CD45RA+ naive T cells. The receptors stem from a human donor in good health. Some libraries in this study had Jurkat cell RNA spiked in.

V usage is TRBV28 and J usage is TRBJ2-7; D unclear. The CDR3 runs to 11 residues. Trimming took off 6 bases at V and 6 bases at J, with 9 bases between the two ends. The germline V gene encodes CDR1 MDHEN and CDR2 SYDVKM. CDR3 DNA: TGTGCCAGCAGGTCTAGTAGCGAGCAGTACTTC. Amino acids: CASRSSSEQYF.

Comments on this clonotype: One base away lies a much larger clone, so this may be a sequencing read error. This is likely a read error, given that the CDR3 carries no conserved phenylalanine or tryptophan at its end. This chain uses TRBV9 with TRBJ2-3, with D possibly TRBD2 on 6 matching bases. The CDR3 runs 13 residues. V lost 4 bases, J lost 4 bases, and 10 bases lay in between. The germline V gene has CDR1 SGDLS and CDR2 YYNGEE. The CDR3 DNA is TGTGCCAGCAGCAATTGGGAGGCAGATACGCAGTATCTT. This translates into CASSNWEADTQYL.

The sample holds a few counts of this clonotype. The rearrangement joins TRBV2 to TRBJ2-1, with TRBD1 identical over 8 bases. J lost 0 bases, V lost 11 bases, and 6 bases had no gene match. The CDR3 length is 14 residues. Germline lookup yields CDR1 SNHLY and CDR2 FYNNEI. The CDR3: CAGTGQDSYNEQFF. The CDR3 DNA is TGTGCCGGGACGGGACAGGACTCCTACAATGAGCAGTTCTTC.

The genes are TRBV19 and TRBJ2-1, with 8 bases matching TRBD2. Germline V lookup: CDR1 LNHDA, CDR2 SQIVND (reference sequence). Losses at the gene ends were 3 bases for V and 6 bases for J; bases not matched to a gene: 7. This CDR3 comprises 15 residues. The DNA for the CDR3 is TGTGCCAGTAGTATCGGACTAGCCCCTAGCAATGAGCAGTTCTTC. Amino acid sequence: CASSIGLAPSNEQFF.

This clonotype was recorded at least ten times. The CDR3 region has the DNA TGCAGCTTTTGGACAGGGGGCGGGACAGATACGCAGTATTTT. Protein sequence: CSFWTGGGTDTQYF. V is TRBV29-1 and J is TRBJ2-3; TRBD1 matches at 11 bases. V was clipped by 8 bases and J by 3 bases; unmatched bases: 7. Germline values: CDR1 SQVTM, CDR2 ANQGSEA. The CDR3 covers 14 residues.

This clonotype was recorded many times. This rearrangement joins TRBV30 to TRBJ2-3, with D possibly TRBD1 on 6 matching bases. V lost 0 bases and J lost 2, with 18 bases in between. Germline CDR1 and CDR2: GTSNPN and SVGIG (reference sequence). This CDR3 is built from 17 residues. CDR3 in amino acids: CAWSVGVSGHHTDTQYF. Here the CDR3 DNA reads TGTGCCTGGAGTGTAGGGGTTTCGGGACACCACACAGATACGCAGTATTTT.

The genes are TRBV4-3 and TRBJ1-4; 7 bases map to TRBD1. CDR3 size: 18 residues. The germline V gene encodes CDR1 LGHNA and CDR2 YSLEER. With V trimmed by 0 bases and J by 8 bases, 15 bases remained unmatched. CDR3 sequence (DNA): TGCGCCAGCAGCCAAGATCGGCAGGGGGGGATGTATATGGAAAAACTGTTTTTT. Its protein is CASSQDRQGGMYMEKLFF.

DNA of the CDR3: TGTGCCAGCAGCCTATTGGGACTAGCGGACGACACAGATACGCAGTATTTT. As protein: CASSLLGLADDTDTQYF. The J gene is TRBJ2-3, the V gene TRBV7-9, with 11 nucleotides matching TRBD2. CDR1 and CDR2 (germline): SEHNR, FQNEAQ (reference sequence). V shed 5 bases, J shed 2 bases, and the junction held 9 bases outside the gene matches. This CDR3 spans 17 amino acids.

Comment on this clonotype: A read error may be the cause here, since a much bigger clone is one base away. The CDR3 region is CASGFLGGAGEYF. For the CDR3, the DNA is TGTGCTAGTGGTTTTCTGGGGGGCGCGGGGGAGTACTTC. The chain couples TRBV12-5 to TRBJ2-7, with D perhaps TRBD2 (7 bases). The CDR3 extends over 13 amino acids. V was shortened by 3 bases and J by 11 bases, with 17 bases between the two germline ends. Germline CDR1 LGHNT, CDR2 FRNRAP.

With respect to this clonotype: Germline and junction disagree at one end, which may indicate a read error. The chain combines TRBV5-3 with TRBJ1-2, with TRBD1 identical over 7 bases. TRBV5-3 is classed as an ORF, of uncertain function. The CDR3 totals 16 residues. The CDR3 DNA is TGTGCCAGCAGCTTGACCGGGACAGCCGTCGTCTATGGCTACACCTTC. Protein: CASSLTGTAVVYGYTF.

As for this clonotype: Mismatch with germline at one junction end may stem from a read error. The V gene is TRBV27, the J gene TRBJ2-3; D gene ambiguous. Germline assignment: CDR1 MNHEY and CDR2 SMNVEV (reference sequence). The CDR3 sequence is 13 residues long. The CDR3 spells CAGSLLGTDTQYF. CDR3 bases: TGTGCCGGCAGTCTCCTGGGGACAGATACGCAGTATTTT.

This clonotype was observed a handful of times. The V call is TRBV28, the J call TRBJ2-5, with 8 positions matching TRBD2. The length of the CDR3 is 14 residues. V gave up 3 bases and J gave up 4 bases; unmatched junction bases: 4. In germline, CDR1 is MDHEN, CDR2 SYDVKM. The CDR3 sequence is CASSFFAGGETQYF. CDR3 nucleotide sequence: TGTGCCAGCAGTTTCTTTGCGGGAGGAGAGACCCAGTACTTC. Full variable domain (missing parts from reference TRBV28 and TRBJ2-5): DVKVTQSSRYLVKRTGEKVFLECVQDMDHENMFWYRQDPGLGLRLIYFSYDVKMKEKGDIPEGYSVSREKKERFSLILESASTNQTSMYLCASSFFAGGETQYFGPGTRLLVL.

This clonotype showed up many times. CDR3 sequence (DNA): TGTGCCAGCAGTCCACAGACTAGCGGGACGACAGATACGCAGTATTTT. Its translation: CASSPQTSGTTDTQYF. The rearrangement links TRBV7-9 to TRBJ2-3; the match to TRBD2 covers 11 bases. Germline CDR1 SEHNR, CDR2 FQNEAQ (reference sequence). The CDR3 extends over 16 amino acids. With V trimmed by 6 bases and J by 3 bases, 8 bases remained unmatched.

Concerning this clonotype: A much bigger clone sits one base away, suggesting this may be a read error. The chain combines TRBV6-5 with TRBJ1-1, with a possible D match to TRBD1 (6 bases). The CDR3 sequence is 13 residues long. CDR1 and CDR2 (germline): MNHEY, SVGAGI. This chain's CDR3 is CDSRIQGHTEAFF. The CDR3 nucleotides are TGTGACAGCCGAATACAGGGACACACTGAAGCTTTCTTT.

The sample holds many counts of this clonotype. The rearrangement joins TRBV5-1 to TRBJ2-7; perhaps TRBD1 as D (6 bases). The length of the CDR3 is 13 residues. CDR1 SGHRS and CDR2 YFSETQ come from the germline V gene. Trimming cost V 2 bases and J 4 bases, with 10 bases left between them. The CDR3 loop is CASSFNRDYEQYF. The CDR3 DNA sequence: TGCGCCAGCAGCTTTAACAGGGATTACGAGCAGTACTTC.

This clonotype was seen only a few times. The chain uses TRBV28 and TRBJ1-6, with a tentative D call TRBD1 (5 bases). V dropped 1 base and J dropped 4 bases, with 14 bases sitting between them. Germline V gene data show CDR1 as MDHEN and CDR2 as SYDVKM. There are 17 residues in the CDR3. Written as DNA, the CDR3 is TGTGCCAGCAGTTTATTTGTAGGGACCATGTATAATTCACCCCTCCACTTT. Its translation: CASSLFVGTMYNSPLHF.

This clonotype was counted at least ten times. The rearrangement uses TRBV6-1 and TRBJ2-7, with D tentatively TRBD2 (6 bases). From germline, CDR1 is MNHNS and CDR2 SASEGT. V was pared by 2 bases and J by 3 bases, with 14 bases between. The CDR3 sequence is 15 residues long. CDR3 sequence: CASSEYGEEYYEQYF. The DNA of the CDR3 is TGTGCCAGCAGTGAATATGGGGAGGAATACTACGAGCAGTACTTC.

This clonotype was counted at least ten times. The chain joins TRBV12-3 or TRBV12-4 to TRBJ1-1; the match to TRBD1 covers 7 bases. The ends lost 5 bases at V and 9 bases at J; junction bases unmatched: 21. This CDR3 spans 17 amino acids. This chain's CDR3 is CASSTRTGPSTPPQAFF. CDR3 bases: TGTGCCAGCAGTACCAGGACAGGACCTTCTACTCCTCCCCAAGCTTTCTTT.

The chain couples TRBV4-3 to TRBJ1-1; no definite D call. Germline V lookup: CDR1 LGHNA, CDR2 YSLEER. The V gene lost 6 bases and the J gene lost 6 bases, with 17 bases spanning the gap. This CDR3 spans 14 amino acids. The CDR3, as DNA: TGCGCCAGCAGGCCAAGGCCGGTATCGGCTGAAGCTTTCTTT. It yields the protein CASRPRPVSAEAFF.

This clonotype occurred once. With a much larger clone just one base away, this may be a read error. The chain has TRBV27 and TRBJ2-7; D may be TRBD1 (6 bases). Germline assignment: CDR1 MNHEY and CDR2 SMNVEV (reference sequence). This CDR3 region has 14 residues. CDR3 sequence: CAISLSGAVYEQYF. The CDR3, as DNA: TGTGCCATCAGTTTATCAGGGGCGGTCTACGAGCAGTACTTC.

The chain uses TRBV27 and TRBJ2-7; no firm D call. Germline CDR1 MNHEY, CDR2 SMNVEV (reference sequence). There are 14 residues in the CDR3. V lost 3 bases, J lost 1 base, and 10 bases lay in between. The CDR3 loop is CASSFAAPSYEQYF. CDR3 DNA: TGTGCCAGCAGTTTCGCGGCGCCATCCTACGAGCAGTACTTC.

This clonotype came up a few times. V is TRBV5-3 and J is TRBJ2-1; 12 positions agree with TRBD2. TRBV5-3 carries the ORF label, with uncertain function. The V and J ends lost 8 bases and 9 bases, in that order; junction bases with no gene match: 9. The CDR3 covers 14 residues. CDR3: CASNASGGGFEQFF. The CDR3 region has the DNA TGTGCCAGCAACGCTAGCGGGGGGGGCTTTGAGCAGTTCTTC.

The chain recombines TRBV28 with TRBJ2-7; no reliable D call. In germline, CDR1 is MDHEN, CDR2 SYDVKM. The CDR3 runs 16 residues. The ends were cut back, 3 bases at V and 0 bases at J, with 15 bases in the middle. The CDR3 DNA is TGTGCCAGCAGTTTCGGCTCCTATGGAAGCTCCTACGAGCAGTACTTC. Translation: CASSFGSYGSSYEQYF.

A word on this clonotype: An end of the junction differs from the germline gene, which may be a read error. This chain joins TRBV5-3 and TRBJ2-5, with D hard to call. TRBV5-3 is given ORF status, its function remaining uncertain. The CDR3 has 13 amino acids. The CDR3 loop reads CASSYLIQETQYF. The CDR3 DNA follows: TGTGCCAGCAGCTACCTTATCCAAGAGACCCAGTACTTC.

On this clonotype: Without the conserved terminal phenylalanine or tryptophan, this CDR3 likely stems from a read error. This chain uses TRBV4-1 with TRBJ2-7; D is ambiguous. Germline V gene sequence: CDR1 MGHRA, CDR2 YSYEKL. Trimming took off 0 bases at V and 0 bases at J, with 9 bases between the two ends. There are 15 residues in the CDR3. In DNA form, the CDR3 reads TGCGCCAGCAGCCAAGATCTTGGCAGCTCCTACGAGCAGTACCTC. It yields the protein CASSQDLGSSYEQYL.